This T cell receptor (beta chain) comes out of a study of T cells after posttransplantation cyclophosphamide. The data were produced by immunoSEQ multiplex PCR, yet TCRdb's version contains in-frame clones alone and is incomplete. The sample has around 30,000 clones, roughly 88% seen once; the top ten hold under 3.5%. The CDR3 consists of 13 residues. The V and J ends lost 0 bases and 5 bases respectively, with 10 bases between them. Germline-derived CDR1 and CDR2 are GTSNPN and SVGIG (reference sequence). The receptor was isolated from a man in his fifties. The chain employs TRBV30 and TRBJ1-2; D is unresolved. The sequenced material came from PBMCs. CDR3 nucleotide sequence: TGTGCCTGGAGTGTACGAGAGCTTTATGGCTACACCTTC. This translates into CAWSVRELYGYTF.